The entry that follows covers one TCR beta chain sequence. This sample was included in a study of blood T cell repertoires in COVID-19. In the study overall: COVID-19 samples, acute and convalescent, were from the United States, Italy and Spain. PBMCs, B-cell-depleted T cells, or T cells were the source of the cDNA or gDNA that made up the material.

Under the authors' procedure: Estimation of nucleated cell counts was performed using reference gene primer amplification. The protocol was immunoSEQ multiplex PCR, while the TCRdb copy is restricted to in-frame clones and leaves out a portion. Clone size and V and J calls were adopted from that table, with D and trimming inferred from the DNA. The repertoire holds about 190,000 clones, with under 80% as singletons. The CDR3 consists of 15 residues. In germline, CDR1 is SGHAT, CDR2 FQNNGV. With 5 bases removed from V and 0 bases from J, the gap between germline ends came to 11 bases. This sequence originates from a man in his fifties or sixties who had recovered from COVID-19. This chain links TRBV11-2 with TRBJ1-3; D remains unclear. Source material: peripheral blood. CDR3 in amino acids: CASSITGSSGNTIYF. CDR3 nucleotides: TGTGCCAGCAGCATTACCGGGAGCTCTGGAAACACCATATATTTT. Together with reference TRBV11-2 and TRBJ1-3, the CDR3 gives the full variable domain: EAGVAQSPRYKIIEKRQSVAFWCNPISGHATLYWYQQILGQGPKLLIQFQNNGVVDDSQLPKDRFSAERLKGVDSTLKIQPAKLEDSAVYLCASSITGSSGNTIYFGEGSWLTVV.